The T cell receptor (beta chain) described here comes from a study of shared clonotypes between healthy human individuals. Study results and caveats: Sharing across four donors was seen in 4% to 5% of naive CD4 clonotypes.

Genomic DNA belonging to each subset was distributed in equal measure over several immunoSEQ plates. The data were produced by immunoSEQ multiplex PCR, yet TCRdb's version contains in-frame clones alone and is incomplete. The table records around 600,000 clones, 95% to 98% of them present only once. With regard to this clone: Its antigen is not known.

CDR3 length: 14 residues. Trimming stripped 2 bases from V and 1 base from J, with 9 bases between. In germline, CDR1 is SGHRS, CDR2 YFSETQ. The source material was naive CD4+ T cells sorted from blood. Indicated subset: CD45RA+ positively selected. This sequence joins TRBV5-1 and TRBJ1-1; D remains ambiguous. The origin of this receptor is a woman in her thirties in good health. In DNA form, the CDR3 reads TGCGCCAGCAGCTTTTTGGGCGAGAACACTGAAGCTTTCTTT. Translating it yields CASSFLGENTEAFF.